This T cell receptor (beta chain) was obtained from a study of monozygotic twins with inflammatory bowel disease. On this clonotype itself: Its antigen is currently unknown.

There were eight separate reactions per sample in which cDNA was made. TCRdb reworked the 5' RACE reads into one entry per CDR3 protein, no DNA. This table lists around 380,000 distinct CDR3 sequences. Broader study findings: Against healthy co-twins, IBD patients had lower TCRbeta diversity (measured by inverse Simpson). There was no support for any single strong signal or clonotype associated with IBD. Differing immunosuppressive treatments may have added variability to patient repertoires.

Germline V gene lookup returns CDR1 SGHNT and CDR2 YYREEE (reference sequence). The CDR3 is 12 residues long. The V and J genes are TRBV5-4 and TRBJ2-2; TCRdb reports TRBD1, a call that lacks DNA to check it against. Sequenced input: blood. This clonotype was sampled from a human donor with ulcerative colitis or Crohn's disease, or a healthy co-twin of an affected twin (not recorded which). The CDR3 loop reads CASSLAPGGWFF.